This entry concerns a single T cell receptor beta chain. What it binds is unknown. These data belong to a study of shared clonotypes between healthy human individuals. Study at large: Three CD4 naive, three CD4 memory, two CD8 naive and one CD8 memory plate were used per donor.

Recent vaccinations or acute infections were absent in the healthy HIV-negative adult donors. Donors were Caucasian adults residing in Nashville, Tennessee, USA. Study outcomes and limitations: A limitation of the genetic and exposure-history diversity represented arose from few donors.

Trimming removed 7 bases from V and 2 bases from J; junction bases left unmatched: 7. Looked up from germline, CDR1 is MNHNS and CDR2 is SASEGT. The CDR3 has 14 residues. Using immunoSEQ multiplex PCR, the repertoire was profiled, and TCRdb retains in-frame clones only, with some absent. The data show approximately 2.5 million clones, roughly 92% seen once. The origin of this receptor is a man between 18 and 29 years old in good health. Sequenced sample: naive CD4+ T cells sorted from blood. Subset defined: CD45RA+ positively selected. The V call is TRBV6-1, the J call TRBJ1-1; 7 bases map to TRBD1. The CDR3 protein is CASKGTASNTEAFF. As DNA, the CDR3 is TGTGCCAGCAAAGGGACAGCTTCAAACACTGAAGCTTTCTTT.